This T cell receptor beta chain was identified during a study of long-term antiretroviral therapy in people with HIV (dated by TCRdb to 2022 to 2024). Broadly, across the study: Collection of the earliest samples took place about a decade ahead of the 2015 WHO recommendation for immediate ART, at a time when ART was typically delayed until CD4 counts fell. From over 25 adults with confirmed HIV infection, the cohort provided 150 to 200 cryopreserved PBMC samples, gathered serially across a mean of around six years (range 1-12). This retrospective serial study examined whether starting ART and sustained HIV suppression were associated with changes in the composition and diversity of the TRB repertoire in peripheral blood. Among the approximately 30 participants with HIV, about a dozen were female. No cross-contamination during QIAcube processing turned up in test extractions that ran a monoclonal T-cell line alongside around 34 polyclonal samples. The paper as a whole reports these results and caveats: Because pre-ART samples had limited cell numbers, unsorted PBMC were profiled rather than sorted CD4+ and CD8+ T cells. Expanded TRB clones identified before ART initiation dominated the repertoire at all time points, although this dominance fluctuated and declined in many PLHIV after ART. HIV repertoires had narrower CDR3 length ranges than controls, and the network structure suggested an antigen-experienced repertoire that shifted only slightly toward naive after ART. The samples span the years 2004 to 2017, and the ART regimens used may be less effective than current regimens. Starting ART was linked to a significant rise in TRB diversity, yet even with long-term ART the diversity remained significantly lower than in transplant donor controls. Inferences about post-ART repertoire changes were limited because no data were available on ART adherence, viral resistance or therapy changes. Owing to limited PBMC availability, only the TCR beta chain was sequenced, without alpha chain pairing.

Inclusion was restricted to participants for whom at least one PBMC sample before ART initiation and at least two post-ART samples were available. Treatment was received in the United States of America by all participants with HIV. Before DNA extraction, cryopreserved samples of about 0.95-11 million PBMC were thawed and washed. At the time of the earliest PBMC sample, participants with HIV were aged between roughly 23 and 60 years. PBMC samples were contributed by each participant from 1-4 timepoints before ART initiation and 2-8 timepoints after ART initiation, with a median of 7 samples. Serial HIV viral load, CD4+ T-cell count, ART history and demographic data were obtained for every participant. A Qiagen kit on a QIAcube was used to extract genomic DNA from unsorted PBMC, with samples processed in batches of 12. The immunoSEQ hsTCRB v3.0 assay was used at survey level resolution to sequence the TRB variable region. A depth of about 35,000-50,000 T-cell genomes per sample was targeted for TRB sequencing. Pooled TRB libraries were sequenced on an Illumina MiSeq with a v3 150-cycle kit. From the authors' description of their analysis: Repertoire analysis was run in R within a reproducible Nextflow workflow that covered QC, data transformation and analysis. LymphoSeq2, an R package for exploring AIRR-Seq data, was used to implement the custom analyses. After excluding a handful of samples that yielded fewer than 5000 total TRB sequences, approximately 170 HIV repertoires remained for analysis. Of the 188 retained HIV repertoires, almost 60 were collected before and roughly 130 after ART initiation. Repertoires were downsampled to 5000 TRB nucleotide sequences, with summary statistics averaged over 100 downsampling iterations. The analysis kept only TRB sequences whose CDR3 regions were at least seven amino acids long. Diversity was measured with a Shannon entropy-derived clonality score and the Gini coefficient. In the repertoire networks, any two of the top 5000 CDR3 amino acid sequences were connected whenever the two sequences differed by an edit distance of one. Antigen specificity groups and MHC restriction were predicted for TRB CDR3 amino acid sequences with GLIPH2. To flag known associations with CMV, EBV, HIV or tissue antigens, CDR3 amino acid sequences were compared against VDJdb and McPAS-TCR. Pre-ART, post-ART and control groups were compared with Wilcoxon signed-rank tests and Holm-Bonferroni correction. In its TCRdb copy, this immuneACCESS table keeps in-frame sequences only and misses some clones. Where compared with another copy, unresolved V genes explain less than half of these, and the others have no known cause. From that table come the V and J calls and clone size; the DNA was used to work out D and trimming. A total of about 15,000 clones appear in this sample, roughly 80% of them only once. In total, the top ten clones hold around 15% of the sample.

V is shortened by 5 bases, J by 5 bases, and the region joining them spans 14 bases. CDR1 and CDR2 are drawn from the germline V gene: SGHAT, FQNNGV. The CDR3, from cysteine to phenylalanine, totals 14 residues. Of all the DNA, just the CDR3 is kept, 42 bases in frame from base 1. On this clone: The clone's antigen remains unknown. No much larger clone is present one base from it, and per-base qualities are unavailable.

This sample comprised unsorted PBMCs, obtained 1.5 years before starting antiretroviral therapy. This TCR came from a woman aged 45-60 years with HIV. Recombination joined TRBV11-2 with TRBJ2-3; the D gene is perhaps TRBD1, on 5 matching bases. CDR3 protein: CASSRGHFGDTQYF. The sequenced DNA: TGTGCCAGCAGCCGAGGACATTTTGGAGATACGCAGTATTTT. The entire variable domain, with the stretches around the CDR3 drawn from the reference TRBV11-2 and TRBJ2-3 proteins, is EAGVAQSPRYKIIEKRQSVAFWCNPISGHATLYWYQQILGQGPKLLIQFQNNGVVDDSQLPKDRFSAERLKGVDSTLKIQPAKLEDSAVYLCASSRGHFGDTQYFGPGTRLTVL.